Presented here are 31 T cell receptor beta chains from one specimen sequenced in a study of breast tumors, draining lymph nodes, adjacent tissues. TCRdb re-called the multiplex PCR reads through MiXCR, storing one row per CDR3 protein. The sample lists about 220,000 distinct CDR3 sequences; under 40% were seen once. Axillary draining lymph nodes of breast cancer patients supplied the node samples. The sequencing sample was made of axillary lymph node tissue. Receptors originate from a female donor with breast cancer. Some clones in this sample may be carry-over from other donors' samples.

This clonotype was recorded many times. V and J are TRBV6-5 and TRBJ1-6, with D perhaps TRBD1 (6 bases). V was trimmed by 2 bases and J by 0 bases, leaving 8 bases between them. The CDR3 is 16 amino acids. Germline CDR1 MNHEY, CDR2 SVGAGI. The CDR3 nucleotides read TGTGCCAGCAGTTACGGGGGCCCCTCCTATAATTCACCCCTCCACTTT. This codes for CASSYGGPSYNSPLHF.

The V call is TRBV28, the J call TRBJ2-3, with 8 bases identical to TRBD1. This CDR3 has 18 amino acids. Looked up from germline, CDR1 is MDHEN and CDR2 is SYDVKM. After removal of 4 bases from V and 0 bases from J, the junction contained 12 bases not matched to a gene. Written as DNA, the CDR3 is TGTGCCAGCAGTTCCCCCCGGGGGACAGGAGCTAGCACAGATACGCAGTATTTT. This gives the protein CASSSPRGTGASTDTQYF.

This clonotype was observed many times. The rearrangement uses TRBV7-8 and TRBJ2-7, with no clear D. Per germline, CDR1 SGHVS and CDR2 FQNEAQ. The V and J ends lost 6 bases and 2 bases respectively, with 8 bases between them. This CDR3 contains 12 residues. In nucleotides, the CDR3 is TGTGCCAGCAGTCAAGTAACCTACGAGCAGTACTTC. Translating it yields CASSQVTYEQYF.

The CDR3 DNA is TGTGCCAGCGGTAAAGGACGGGGTAGGAATCAGCCCCAGCATTTT. Translating gives CASGKGRGRNQPQHF. The chain combines TRBV2 with TRBJ1-5, with D unresolved. V gave up 8 bases and J gave up 4 bases, with 18 bases separating them. CDR3 length equals 15 residues. In germline, CDR1 is SNHLY, CDR2 FYNNEI.

As concerns this clonotype: One base away lies a much larger clone, so this may be a sequencing read error. The rearrangement joins TRBV6-6 to TRBJ1-5; 7 nucleotides match TRBD1. Germline assignment: CDR1 MNHNY and CDR2 SVGAGI (reference sequence). V was clipped by 6 bases and J by 5 bases; unmatched bases: 10. This CDR3 is 15 amino acids long. The CDR3 sequence is CASRLRDSPDQPQHF. The CDR3 nucleotides read TGTGCCAGCAGACTCCGGGACAGCCCTGATCAGCCCCAGCATTTT.

This clonotype was detected many times. The chain uses TRBV5-6 and TRBJ2-6, with D unresolved. CDR3 length: 15 amino acids. Germline-derived CDR1 and CDR2 are SGHDT and YYEEEE. V was pared by 0 bases and J by 1 base, with 5 bases between. The DNA of the CDR3 is TGTGCCAGCAGCTTGGGGGTGTCTGGGGCCAACGTCCTGACTTTC. Protein: CASSLGVSGANVLTF. The whole variable domain, filled in from reference TRBV5-6 and TRBJ2-6, reads DAGVTQSPTHLIKTRGQQVTLRCSPKSGHDTVSWYQQALGQGPQFIFQYYEEEERQRGNFPDRFSGHQFPNYSSELNVNALLLGDSALYLCASSLGVSGANVLTFGAGSRLTVL.

This clonotype was recorded many times. Here the CDR3 reads CSAREDRRNSPLHF. The CDR3 DNA sequence: TGCAGTGCGAGGGAGGACCGAAGAAATTCACCCCTCCACTTT. This chain links TRBV20-1 with TRBJ1-6; D not certain. The CDR3 is made up of 14 amino acids. Germline V gives CDR1 DFQATT, CDR2 SNEGSKA (reference sequence). V was shortened by 6 bases and J by 7 bases, with 16 bases between the two germline ends.

This clonotype was picked up many times. The CDR3 DNA sequence: TGTGCCAGCAGCCAAGCGGGCCCCTACAATGAGCAGTTCTTC. It yields the protein CASSQAGPYNEQFF. The rearrangement links TRBV3-1 to TRBJ2-1; D remains unclear. This CDR3 has 14 residues. Germline values: CDR1 LGHDT, CDR2 YNNKEL (reference sequence). With 1 base removed from V and 2 bases from J, the gap between germline ends came to 6 bases.

This clonotype has ten or more counts. The chain joins TRBV5-5 to TRBJ2-7; 12 bases align to TRBD1. J was trimmed by 6 bases and V by 5 bases; bases with no gene match: 9. Germline CDR1 and CDR2: SGHKS and YYEKEE (reference sequence). This CDR3 is built from 15 residues. CDR3 protein: CASSRGGQGAAEQYF. DNA for the CDR3: TGTGCCAGCAGTAGGGGGGGACAGGGGGCGGCCGAGCAGTACTTC. The variable domain in full, with the rest retrieved from reference TRBV5-5 and TRBJ2-7, is DAGVTQSPTHLIKTRGQQVTLRCSPISGHKSVSWYQQVLGQGPQFIFQYYEKEERGRGNFPDRFSARQFPNYSSELNVNALLLGDSALYLCASSRGGQGAAEQYFGPGTRLTVT.

The rearrangement joins TRBV11-2 to TRBJ2-1; 8 bases agree with TRBD1. Germline V gene sequence: CDR1 SGHAT, CDR2 FQNNGV. The CDR3 loop spans 14 amino acids. V lost 6 bases, J lost 3 bases, and 4 bases stayed unmatched. The CDR3 DNA sequence: TGTGCCAGCAGTCCGGACAGGGACTACAATGAGCAGTTCTTC. It encodes CASSPDRDYNEQFF.

This chain links TRBV15 with TRBJ1-5, with D hard to call. CDR3 size: 15 residues. V shed 3 bases and J shed 6 bases, with 15 bases lying between them. Germline values: CDR1 LNHNV, CDR2 YYDKDF (reference sequence). The CDR3: CATSSQGPLGQPQHF. The CDR3 DNA is TGTGCCACCAGCAGCCAAGGACCATTGGGTCAGCCCCAGCATTTT.

Ten or more counts support this clonotype. This chain uses TRBV19 with TRBJ1-2; the match to TRBD1 covers 7 bases. The CDR3 covers 16 residues. The germline V gene encodes CDR1 LNHDA and CDR2 SQIVND (reference sequence). Trimming removed 1 base from V and 5 bases from J; junction bases left unmatched: 10. The CDR3 DNA follows: TGTGCCAGTAGTATAGTCCAGGGACAGCTTGGATATGGCTACACCTTC. As protein: CASSIVQGQLGYGYTF.

With regard to this clonotype: This may be a read error, as it is one base from a much larger clone. The V call is TRBV29-1, the J call TRBJ2-2, with a possible D match to TRBD1 (6 bases). This CDR3 is built from 14 residues. The V gene's germline CDR1 is SQVTM and CDR2 ANQGSEA. The DNA of the CDR3 is TGCAGCGTTGGTCAGGGGCCCAGCACCGGGAAGCTGTTTTTT. Amino acid sequence: CSVGQGPSTGKLFF.

The chain couples TRBV7-9 to TRBJ1-2; 9 bases are a match to TRBD1. The CDR3 is made up of 17 amino acids. CDR1 is SEHNR, CDR2 FQNEAQ, per germline (reference sequence). Trimming cost V 0 bases and J 0 bases; bases outside gene matches: 5. The CDR3 here is CASSLAGTGPANYGYTF. In DNA, the CDR3 is TGTGCCAGCAGCTTAGCGGGGACAGGGCCAGCTAACTATGGCTACACCTTC.

In DNA form, the CDR3 reads TGTGCCAGCAGCCGGCGACAGGGGGCTGAGACCCAGTACTTC. Its protein is CASSRRQGAETQYF. The chain combines TRBV7-9 with TRBJ2-5; 10 nucleotides align to TRBD1. The CDR3 sequence is 14 residues long. Germline values: CDR1 SEHNR, CDR2 FQNEAQ (reference sequence). V gave up 5 bases and J gave up 5 bases; unmatched junction bases: 5.

Concerning this clonotype itself: An end of the junction differs from the germline gene, which may be a read error. CDR3 sequence (DNA): TGTGCCAGCAGCCAAGAAATAGGTTTCAATCAGCCCCGGCATTTT. It yields the protein CASSQEIGFNQPRHF. This chain connects TRBV11-3 to TRBJ1-5; D unclear. This CDR3 is built from 15 residues. Germline V CDR1 and CDR2: SGHNT, YENEEA.

This clonotype has at least ten counts. The V and J genes are TRBV29-1 and TRBJ2-2; 7 bases are shared with TRBD2. This CDR3 region has 14 residues. The V and J ends lost 4 bases and 1 base, in that order; junction bases with no gene match: 3. CDR1 SQVTM and CDR2 ANQGSEA come from the germline V gene. Written as DNA, the CDR3 is TGCAGCGTTGGGGGGGGGAAGAACACCGGGGAGCTGTTTTTT. This codes for CSVGGGKNTGELFF.

This clonotype was detected many times. The chain employs TRBV29-1 and TRBJ2-5; a possible D gene is TRBD1 (6 bases). Trimming removed 0 bases at V and 3 bases at J, with 11 bases between. Looked up from germline, CDR1 is SQVTM and CDR2 is ANQGSEA. This CDR3 is built from 14 residues. The CDR3 coding sequence is TGCAGCGTTGAAGATCCTTCAGGGGAAGAGACCCAGTACTTC. This encodes CSVEDPSGEETQYF.

J is TRBJ2-5 and V is TRBV20-1, with 7 bases that match TRBD1. The CDR3 is 16 residues long. J lost 5 bases, V lost 0 bases, and 12 bases had no gene match. Per germline, CDR1 DFQATT and CDR2 SNEGSKA (reference sequence). The CDR3 nucleotides read TGCAGTGCTAGAGACCTCCGTTTAGACAGGGATGAGACCCAGTACTTC. Protein: CSARDLRLDRDETQYF.

The chain employs TRBV24-1 and TRBJ2-3; 7 nucleotides agree with TRBD1. The CDR3 has 13 residues. Germline V gene sequence: CDR1 KGHDR, CDR2 SFDVKD. Trimming took 7 bases from V and 6 from J; bases not matched to a gene: 6. CDR3 protein: CATRSTGADTQYF. Written as DNA, the CDR3 is TGTGCCACCAGGTCCACAGGGGCGGATACGCAGTATTTT.

This clonotype was observed many times. The chain recombines TRBV24-1 with TRBJ2-1, with D hard to call. The V gene's germline CDR1 is KGHDR and CDR2 SFDVKD. This CDR3 is 12 amino acids long. Between the trimmed V and J ends, which lost 3 bases and 5 bases, there was a span of 4 bases. The DNA of the CDR3 is TGTGCCACCAGTGATATACACAATGAGCAGTTCTTC. This codes for CATSDIHNEQFF.

This rearrangement joins TRBV19 to TRBJ1-5; no clear D. Germline-derived CDR1 and CDR2 are LNHDA and SQIVND (reference sequence). The CDR3 contains 13 residues. With 8 bases removed from V and 1 base from J, the gap between germline ends came to 9 bases. The CDR3 loop is CASYGQSNQPQHF. The DNA of the CDR3 is TGTGCCAGTTACGGCCAGAGCAATCAGCCCCAGCATTTT.

This clonotype has a count of ten or more. CDR3 bases: TGTGCCATCATGCCCGGGTCGGCAGATACGCAGTATTTT. Amino acids: CAIMPGSADTQYF. V usage is TRBV10-3 and J usage is TRBJ2-3; D remains ambiguous. The length of the CDR3 is 13 residues. The germline V and J ends were trimmed by 7 bases and 4 bases, with 12 bases remaining between them. The V gene's germline CDR1 is ENHRY and CDR2 SYGVKD.

CDR3 nucleotide sequence: TGTGCCAGCAGCTTAGAGGTCGGGGACAGCATACGGAACATTCAGTACTTC. The encoded protein is CASSLEVGDSIRNIQYF. The rearrangement joins TRBV7-2 to TRBJ2-4, with 7 bases aligning to TRBD1. With 1 base clipped from V and 7 bases from J, the junction kept 13 bases outside the gene matches. The germline V gene encodes CDR1 SGHTA and CDR2 FQGNSA. This CDR3 contains 17 residues.

The sample holds many counts of this clonotype. The genes are TRBV2 and TRBJ2-4; D unresolved. Germline V gene sequence: CDR1 SNHLY, CDR2 FYNNEI. CDR3 length equals 13 residues. The V and J ends lost 4 bases and 8 bases respectively, with 12 bases between them. The CDR3 bases are TGTGCCAGCAGTGGAAATTCGCTAGACATTCAGTACTTC. It specifies CASSGNSLDIQYF.

The V and J genes are TRBV19 and TRBJ2-1, with 12 positions matching TRBD2. From germline, CDR1 is LNHDA and CDR2 SQIVND (reference sequence). Unmatched junction bases numbered 9, after V lost 6 bases and J lost 9 bases. This CDR3 comprises 15 residues. The CDR3 protein is CASSQKTSGRPEQFF. CDR3 sequence (DNA): TGTGCCAGTAGCCAAAAGACTAGCGGGAGACCTGAGCAGTTCTTC. The entire variable domain, with the rest obtained from reference TRBV19 and TRBJ2-1, is as follows: DGGITQSPKYLFRKEGQNVTLSCEQNLNHDAMYWYRQDPGQGLRLIYYSQIVNDFQKGDIAEGYSVSREKKESFPLTVTSAQKNPTAFYLCASSQKTSGRPEQFFGPGTRLTVL.

In the case of this clonotype: A read error may be the cause here, since a much bigger clone is one base away. The CDR3 does not close with the conserved phenylalanine or tryptophan, likely indicating a read error. The chain recombines TRBV18 with TRBJ1-5, with D hard to call. The ends were cut back, 2 bases at V and 12 bases at J, with 11 bases in the middle. Looked up from germline, CDR1 is KGHSH and CDR2 is LQKENI. The length of the CDR3 is 12 residues. CDR3 sequence reads: CASSPTAGLQHL. The CDR3 bases are TGTGCCAGCTCACCAACGGCAGGCCTCCAGCATCTT.

This clonotype has a count of ten or more. The genes are TRBV5-1 and TRBJ1-2, with D possibly matching TRBD1 (6 bases). This CDR3 is 16 amino acids long. V was shortened by 4 bases and J by 2 bases, with 18 bases between the two germline ends. The germline CDR1 and CDR2 sequences are SGHRS and YFSETQ. In DNA form, the CDR3 reads TGCGCCAGCAGCATTAAACCGGGACAAAGAAACTATGGCTACACCTTC. Amino acid sequence: CASSIKPGQRNYGYTF.

This clonotype was counted at least ten times. The chain combines TRBV10-3 with TRBJ2-3; D perhaps matches TRBD1 (5 bases). Trimming took off 5 bases at V and 4 bases at J, with 10 bases between the two ends. Germline V lookup: CDR1 ENHRY, CDR2 SYGVKD. The CDR3 extends over 13 amino acids. CDR3 DNA sequence: TGTGCCATCAGTAGACAGAGCCCAGATACGCAGTATTTT. This codes for CAISRQSPDTQYF.

At least ten counts were recorded for this clonotype. The chain links TRBV5-6 to TRBJ2-3; D gene unclear. Trimming cost V 3 bases and J 5 bases, with 13 bases left between them. CDR1 is SGHDT and CDR2 is YYEEEE in the germline V gene. This CDR3 is 14 amino acids long. In DNA, the CDR3 is TGTGCCAGCAGCTCCCGACCCTCGAGAGATACGCAGTATTTT. Protein sequence: CASSSRPSRDTQYF.

J is TRBJ2-4 and V is TRBV11-3; D is unresolved. V gave up 5 bases and J gave up 0 bases, with 8 bases separating them. This CDR3 is built from 14 residues. Germline CDR1 reads SGHNT; CDR2 reads YENEEA. Here the CDR3 reads CASSLPVAKNIQYF. The CDR3, as DNA: TGTGCCAGCAGCCTCCCGGTAGCCAAAAACATTCAGTACTTC.